What follows are 26 T cell receptor beta chains derived from one specimen sequenced in a study of human T cells and chemical hapten exposure. The time point is: pre-sensitization, week 0. Treatment described: therapeutic diphenylcyclopropenone sensitization with weekly scalp DPC. A single record per CDR3 protein comes from TCRdb applying MiXCR to the RACE reads. Of 52,000 or so distinct CDR3 sequences in the sample, over 9% are singletons; the top ten hold 9.6%. The material was whole blood, obtained in connection with sensitization to the hapten diphenylcyclopropenone (DPC). All receptors come from a man aged 35 to 55 with alopecia areata. Some clones in this sample may be carry-over from other donors' samples.

This clonotype was seen repeatedly, ten times or more. V gene TRBV11-2 combines with J gene TRBJ1-3; no firm D call. This CDR3 is built from 12 residues. From germline, CDR1 is SGHAT and CDR2 FQNNGV. The V gene lost 5 bases and the J gene lost 3 bases, with 5 bases spanning the gap. CDR3 region: CASSQGGNTIYF. CDR3 DNA sequence: TGTGCCAGCAGCCAAGGTGGAAACACCATATATTTT.

This clonotype has a handful of counts. The chain uses TRBV12-3 or TRBV12-4 and TRBJ2-3; TRBD2 matches 7 bases. The CDR3 runs to 17 residues. J lost 3 bases, V lost 0 bases, and 9 bases had no gene match. DNA of the CDR3: TGTGCCAGCAGTTTAGCGCTTGTGGGAGGGCTGACAGATACGCAGTATTTT. Residues: CASSLALVGGLTDTQYF.

This chain connects TRBV6-2 or TRBV6-3 to TRBJ1-2; a possible D gene is TRBD1 (5 bases). Trimming removed 2 bases from V and 1 base from J, with 11 bases in between. CDR1 MNHEY and CDR2 SVGEGT come from the germline V gene. This CDR3 has 15 residues. For the CDR3, the DNA is TGTGCCAGCAGTTACAGACAGACGCTTAACTATGGCTACACCTTC. Translating gives CASSYRQTLNYGYTF.

V and J are TRBV9 and TRBJ1-2; TRBD1 agrees at 8 bases. Germline CDR1 is SGDLS and CDR2 is YYNGEE. V shed 3 bases, J shed 5 bases, and the junction held 3 bases outside the gene matches. The CDR3 totals 13 residues. This CDR3 reads CASSGDRTYGYTF. As DNA, the CDR3 is TGTGCCAGCAGCGGGGACAGGACTTATGGCTACACCTTC.

This clonotype has ten or more counts. The chain uses TRBV11-3 and TRBJ2-1; TRBD2 matches at 9 bases. Germline V lookup: CDR1 SGHNT, CDR2 YENEEA. CDR3 length: 15 residues. Trimming cost V 5 bases and J 5 bases; bases outside gene matches: 7. In DNA, the CDR3 is TGTGCCAGCAGCCCCCGGACTAGCGACCACAATGAGCAGTTCTTC. It translates to CASSPRTSDHNEQFF.

V and J are TRBV4-1 and TRBJ2-7, with 8 bases aligning to TRBD1. The CDR3 is 14 residues long. Germline CDR1 reads MGHRA; CDR2 reads YSYEKL. Trimming at V came to 3 bases and at J to 2 bases, leaving 3 bases not matched to a gene. As DNA, the CDR3 is TGCGCCAGCAGCCACCGACAGGGGACCTACGAGCAGTACTTC. Translation: CASSHRQGTYEQYF.

There are a few counts of this clonotype. This chain links TRBV12-3 or TRBV12-4 with TRBJ2-1, with 9 bases aligning to TRBD2. The ends lost 6 bases at V and 7 bases at J; junction bases unmatched: 10. This CDR3 contains 15 residues. Here the CDR3 DNA reads TGTGCCAGCAGATTGAGCGCGGGAGGGCCAAATGAGCAGTTCTTC. Residues: CASRLSAGGPNEQFF.

The chain employs TRBV5-1 and TRBJ2-5; D is unresolved. Trimming pared 4 bases from V and 3 bases from J, leaving 13 bases between. The CDR3 covers 14 residues. Germline V gives CDR1 SGHRS, CDR2 YFSETQ. The CDR3 region has the DNA TGCGCCAGCAGCCAAGGACCTACCGAAGAGACCCAGTACTTC. It translates to CASSQGPTEETQYF.

This clonotype was detected many times. V and J are TRBV7-2 and TRBJ1-2; D may be TRBD1 (6 bases). V lost 5 bases and J lost 4, with 17 bases in between. From germline, CDR1 is SGHTA and CDR2 FQGNSA. The CDR3 totals 15 residues. The CDR3 reads CASSPVGGRSYGYTF. CDR3 bases: TGTGCCAGCAGCCCCGTCGGGGGGCGGAGCTATGGCTACACCTTC. The complete variable domain, with remaining parts taken from reference TRBV7-2 and TRBJ1-2, reads GAGVSQSPSNKVTEKGKDVELRCDPISGHTALYWYRQSLGQGLEFLIYFQGNSAPDKSGLPSDRFSAERTGGSVSTLTIQRTQQEDSAVYLCASSPVGGRSYGYTFGSGTRLTVV.

The V gene is TRBV6-2 or TRBV6-3, the J gene TRBJ2-1; no clear D gene. Trimming cost V 7 bases and J 3 bases, with 4 bases left between them. CDR3 size: 11 residues. The germline V gene encodes CDR1 MNHEY and CDR2 SVGEGT. CDR3 residues: CASNHYNEQFF. The CDR3 region has the DNA TGTGCCAGCAATCACTACAATGAGCAGTTCTTC.

This clonotype was detected ten times or more. The chain joins TRBV20-1 to TRBJ2-1, with D unclear. The ends were cut back, 4 bases at V and 0 bases at J, with 10 bases in the middle. The CDR3 is 14 residues long. Germline CDR1 DFQATT, CDR2 SNEGSKA (reference sequence). The CDR3 sequence: CSATPPPSYNEQFF. In nucleotides, the CDR3 is TGCAGTGCTACCCCTCCGCCCTCCTACAATGAGCAGTTCTTC.

This clonotype turned up a few times. The chain uses TRBV5-1 and TRBJ2-5; D is unclear. V dropped 4 bases and J dropped 3 bases, with 10 bases sitting between them. This CDR3 has 13 residues. From germline, CDR1 is SGHRS and CDR2 YFSETQ. The chain's CDR3 is CASSQVPEETQYF. CDR3 in DNA: TGCGCCAGCAGCCAGGTACCTGAAGAGACCCAGTACTTC.

This clonotype showed up many times. The V call is TRBV5-8, the J call TRBJ2-5, with a tentative D call TRBD2 (5 bases). Deletions cut 5 bases from V and 2 bases from J, with 13 bases between. This CDR3 is 14 amino acids long. Germline lookup yields CDR1 SGHTS and CDR2 YDEGEE. Here the CDR3 reads CASRGAGSQETQYF. The CDR3 DNA sequence: TGTGCCAGCAGGGGCGCGGGCAGTCAAGAGACCCAGTACTTC.

The chain carries TRBV3-1 and TRBJ2-1; 9 nucleotides align to TRBD1. V trimming: 4 bases; J trimming: 9 bases; junction bases outside the gene matches: 13. CDR1 is LGHDT and CDR2 is YNNKEL in the germline V gene (reference sequence). The CDR3 runs 16 residues. The CDR3 region is CASSLRQGGQRGEQFF. The DNA for the CDR3 is TGTGCCAGCAGCCTTAGACAGGGGGGACAGCGAGGTGAGCAGTTCTTC.

This clonotype was recorded at least ten times. The chain uses TRBV7-2 and TRBJ2-6; the D is unclear. Germline V CDR1 and CDR2: SGHTA, FQGNSA. This CDR3 contains 18 residues. V lost 5 bases and J 1 base, leaving 18 bases between the germline ends. The CDR3 DNA is TGTGCCAGCAGCCCAGGTGGTGACACTCGATCTGGGGCCAACGTCCTGACTTTC. It translates to CASSPGGDTRSGANVLTF.

This clonotype is labeled as medium-sized. V and J are TRBV15 and TRBJ2-5, with a weak D call TRBD1 (5 bases). Looked up from germline, CDR1 is LNHNV and CDR2 is YYDKDF (reference sequence). The CDR3 runs 16 residues. The V gene lost 5 bases and the J gene lost 1 base, with 17 bases spanning the gap. DNA for the CDR3: TGTGCCACCAGCGAACCGAGGAGACAGCTCCAAGAGACCCAGTACTTC. Its protein product is CATSEPRRQLQETQYF. Full variable domain (remainder filled in from reference TRBV15 and TRBJ2-5): DAMVIQNPRYQVTQFGKPVTLSCSQTLNHNVMYWYQQKSSQAPKLLFHYYDKDFNNEADTPDNFQSRRPNTSFCFLDIRSPGLGDTAMYLCATSEPRRQLQETQYFGPGTRLLVL.

In its sample, this clonotype was seen a few times. The V gene is TRBV11-2, the J gene TRBJ2-1; 8 nucleotides agree with TRBD1. Unmatched junction bases numbered 7, after V lost 2 bases and J lost 4 bases. The CDR3 runs 16 residues. Germline V CDR1 and CDR2: SGHAT, FQNNGV. CDR3 DNA: TGTGCCAGCAGCTTAAAAGGCAGGGGGCCTTACAATGAGCAGTTCTTC. This codes for CASSLKGRGPYNEQFF.

This clonotype was detected many times. V gene TRBV20-1 combines with J gene TRBJ2-5, with 11 nucleotides matching TRBD2. The CDR3 is 17 amino acids. J was trimmed by 1 base and V by 0 bases; bases with no gene match: 7. Germline assignment: CDR1 DFQATT and CDR2 SNEGSKA (reference sequence). The CDR3 is CSARDPGTSGIQETQYF. The CDR3 nucleotides read TGCAGTGCTAGAGACCCGGGGACTAGCGGCATCCAAGAGACCCAGTACTTC.

This clonotype was recorded many times. V usage is TRBV20-1 and J usage is TRBJ2-7; 7 nucleotides line up with TRBD2. CDR3 size: 15 residues. Germline V lookup: CDR1 DFQATT, CDR2 SNEGSKA (reference sequence). V was pared by 0 bases and J by 6 bases, with 11 bases of the junction left unmatched. CDR3 sequence: CSARDHGGSLVEQYF. The DNA for the CDR3 is TGCAGTGCTAGAGATCACGGCGGGAGTCTAGTCGAGCAGTACTTC.

This clonotype appeared a few times. This chain uses TRBV3-1 with TRBJ2-2; D possibly corresponds to TRBD2 (6 bases). CDR3 length equals 15 residues. V was clipped by 4 bases and J by 4 bases, with 13 bases between them. Germline-derived CDR1 and CDR2 are LGHDT and YNNKEL (reference sequence). The CDR3 region is CASSRGSGVTGELFF. DNA for the CDR3: TGTGCCAGCAGCCGAGGATCGGGAGTCACCGGGGAGCTGTTTTTT.

This clonotype has only a few counts. This chain joins TRBV2 and TRBJ1-4, with D possibly TRBD1 on 6 matching bases. The CDR3 sequence is 14 residues long. CDR1 is SNHLY and CDR2 is FYNNEI in the germline V gene. The V gene lost 6 bases and the J gene lost 10 bases, with 18 bases spanning the gap. In DNA, the CDR3 is TGTGCCAGCAGAAACCAGGGAGAAGGGGGAAAACTGTTTTTT. This sequence encodes CASRNQGEGGKLFF.

This clonotype has ten or more counts. The genes are TRBV5-4 and TRBJ2-7; unclear D gene. Trimming shortened V by 4 bases and J by 5 bases, and 7 bases separated the two germline ends. Germline V gene sequence: CDR1 SGHNT, CDR2 YYREEE (reference sequence). The CDR3 runs to 11 residues. The CDR3 loop reads CASSAPNEQYF. The CDR3 DNA reads TGTGCCAGCAGCGCCCCGAACGAGCAGTACTTC.

This clonotype has more than one count but fewer than ten. The V and J genes are TRBV28 and TRBJ2-3, with TRBD2 matching 7 bases. V was clipped by 4 bases and J by 1 base; unmatched bases: 11. The germline V gene encodes CDR1 MDHEN and CDR2 SYDVKM. The CDR3 extends over 17 amino acids. CDR3 in DNA: TGTGCCAGCAGTTCCGACCGGGACTATATCCGCACAGATACGCAGTATTTT. It encodes CASSSDRDYIRTDTQYF.

The sample holds a few counts of this clonotype. This chain connects TRBV10-1 to TRBJ1-1; 7 positions match TRBD1. CDR1 is WNHNN, CDR2 SYGVQD, per germline (reference sequence). The CDR3 is 12 residues long. V dropped 6 bases and J dropped 6; count of bases not matched to a gene: 4. CDR3 region: CASSTGVAEAFF. DNA of the CDR3: TGCGCCAGCAGCACAGGGGTGGCTGAAGCTTTCTTT.

This clonotype was seen many times. The rearrangement joins TRBV7-7 to TRBJ2-5; 11 bases are a match to TRBD1. The CDR3 spans 15 residues. Germline loops: CDR1 SSHAT, CDR2 FNYEAQ (reference sequence). Germline trimming cut 4 bases from V and 2 bases from J; bases unmatched to any gene: 3. For the CDR3, the DNA is TGTGCCAGCAGCTCCGGGACAGGGGGACAAGAGACCCAGTACTTC. This encodes CASSSGTGGQETQYF.

This clonotype was observed a handful of times. This sequence joins TRBV7-9 and TRBJ2-7; D unresolved. The V end was cut by 1 base, the J end by 6 bases, with 7 bases between. In germline, CDR1 is SEHNR, CDR2 FQNEAQ (reference sequence). The CDR3 has 12 residues. The CDR3 sequence: CASSLVSPEQYF. The CDR3 region has the DNA TGTGCCAGCAGCTTAGTGTCACCCGAGCAGTACTTC.